The 12 T cell receptor beta chains reported below all come from one sample, sequenced in a study of identical twins. TCRdb re-analysed the 5' RACE reads in MiXCR, keeping a single row per CDR3 protein. The sample holds under 450,000 distinct CDR3 sequences, approximately 18% seen once. The sequenced sample was naive T cells sorted from blood. The receptors originated from a man in his fifties or sixties in good health.

The CDR3: CASRPLAATYNEQFF. As DNA, the CDR3 is TGTGCCAGCAGACCCCTAGCGGCTACATACAATGAGCAGTTCTTC. This chain joins TRBV7-9 and TRBJ2-1, with 7 bases matching TRBD2. The CDR3 spans 15 residues. V gave up 6 bases and J gave up 4 bases; unmatched junction bases: 9. Germline V gene data show CDR1 as SEHNR and CDR2 as FQNEAQ (reference sequence).

A few counts support this clonotype. V usage is TRBV20-1 and J usage is TRBJ1-2; 7 nucleotides agree with TRBD1. The junction had 13 bases not matched to a gene; V was cut back by 6 bases and J by 6 bases. This CDR3 is built from 14 residues. Germline V gives CDR1 DFQATT, CDR2 SNEGSKA (reference sequence). The chain's CDR3 is CSAPSSRGRDGYTF. CDR3 DNA: TGCAGTGCCCCGTCGAGCAGGGGGAGGGATGGCTACACCTTC.

This clonotype has at least ten counts. This sequence joins TRBV7-2 and TRBJ2-5; tentatively, D is TRBD2 (6 bases). V lost 1 base to trimming and J lost 7 bases, with 19 bases between them. Germline assignment: CDR1 SGHTA and CDR2 FQGNSA. The CDR3 totals 16 residues. The CDR3 DNA follows: TGTGCCAGCAGCTTAGTTGTCTATCGTAGGGGAGGGACCCAGTACTTC. This sequence encodes CASSLVVYRRGGTQYF.

In this sample, this clonotype turned up a few times. The gene calls are TRBV12-3 or TRBV12-4 and TRBJ2-4; D assignment may be TRBD1 or TRBD2 (5 bases each). The CDR3 has 14 residues. V lost 5 bases and J 0 bases, leaving 8 bases between the germline ends. The CDR3 coding sequence is TGTGCCAGCAGTCCTGGGACAGCCAAAAACATTCAGTACTTC. Its protein product is CASSPGTAKNIQYF.

The V call is TRBV6-1, the J call TRBJ2-4, with D perhaps TRBD1 (6 bases). The CDR3 contains 13 residues. V was pared by 0 bases and J by 6 bases, with 6 bases between. Germline lookup yields CDR1 MNHNS and CDR2 SASEGT. CDR3 sequence reads: CASSEAGGNIQYF. CDR3 in DNA: TGTGCCAGCAGTGAAGCAGGGGGAAACATTCAGTACTTC.

In the case of this clonotype: The conserved closing phenylalanine or tryptophan is absent in this CDR3, likely reflecting a read error. The chain joins TRBV29-1 to TRBJ1-2, with 7 bases that match TRBD1. The length of the CDR3 is 13 residues. V gave up 6 bases and J gave up 2 bases; unmatched junction bases: 6. Germline V gene sequence: CDR1 SQVTM, CDR2 ANQGSEA. The CDR3 loop is CSVETGLNYGYTL. The DNA for the CDR3 is TGCAGCGTCGAGACAGGGCTGAACTATGGCTACACCTTA.

This clonotype was picked up a small number of times. The chain employs TRBV7-3 and TRBJ2-3; the D gene is possibly TRBD1 (5 bases). The CDR3 runs to 14 residues. The V gene lost 4 bases and the J gene lost 4 bases, with 12 bases spanning the gap. Germline V CDR1 and CDR2: SGHTA, FQGTGA. The CDR3 bases are TGTGCCAGCAGCTACTTCCAGGGCTCAGATACGCAGTATTTT. It encodes CASSYFQGSDTQYF.

This clonotype was detected ten times or more. The chain carries TRBV11-3 and TRBJ2-3; TRBD2 is a possible D gene (6 bases). CDR3 length: 14 residues. Germline V lookup: CDR1 SGHNT, CDR2 YENEEA. Trimming left V 5 bases short and J 6 bases short, with 15 bases between. In nucleotides, the CDR3 is TGTGCCAGCAGCCCGGCTGGAGGGATGGATACGCAGTATTTT. Encoded protein: CASSPAGGMDTQYF.

In this sample, this clonotype turned up many times. This chain connects TRBV6-5 to TRBJ1-1, with 7 bases matching TRBD1. This CDR3 spans 14 amino acids. Germline V CDR1 and CDR2: MNHEY, SVGAGI. Losses at the gene ends were 4 bases for V and 4 bases for J; bases not matched to a gene: 6. Here the CDR3 DNA reads TGTGCCAGCAGTTCCGCAGGGGGGGGCACTGAAGCTTTCTTT. Translating it yields CASSSAGGGTEAFF.

Ten or more counts support this clonotype. CDR3 protein: CASSLDISGTGELFF. CDR3 DNA: TGTGCCAGCAGCTTGGATATAAGCGGCACCGGGGAGCTGTTTTTT. This chain uses TRBV11-2 with TRBJ2-2, with D possibly matching TRBD2 (5 bases). The CDR3 totals 15 residues. Trimming left V 3 bases short and J 4 bases short, with 12 bases between. CDR1 and CDR2 from the germline V gene are SGHAT and FQNNGV.

This chain connects TRBV11-2 to TRBJ2-3; tentative D call: TRBD1 (6 bases). V lost 5 bases to trimming and J lost 5 bases, with 11 bases between them. The CDR3 runs 13 residues. Germline V CDR1 and CDR2: SGHAT, FQNNGV. The CDR3 bases are TGTGCCAGCAGCCCGGACAGAAGAGATACGCAGTATTTT. Amino acid sequence: CASSPDRRDTQYF.

This clonotype was picked up a small number of times. The V gene is TRBV6-2 or TRBV6-3, the J gene TRBJ2-7, with 7 bases fitting TRBD1. CDR1 and CDR2 from the germline V gene are MNHEY and SVGEGT. V gave up 7 bases and J gave up 5 bases; unmatched junction bases: 8. The CDR3 runs 13 residues. CDR3 residues: CASNQYRGDEQYF. As DNA, the CDR3 is TGTGCCAGCAACCAGTACAGGGGCGACGAGCAGTACTTC.